The clone carrying this T cell receptor (beta chain) has a count of ten or more. Antigen specificity is unknown. The library gave individual cDNA molecules unique molecular identifiers. One entry per CDR3 protein results from TCRdb running MiXCR on the 5' RACE reads. The sample lists about 140,000 distinct CDR3 sequences, about 4% occurring once. Total RNA was isolated from unfractionated whole blood. This sample stems from a study of human T cells and chemical hapten exposure. Whole-study context: Among samples, TCR yields varied mainly because of small differences in pooled library volume.

CDR1 and CDR2 (germline): MDHEN, SYDVKM. The CDR3 consists of 14 residues. Trimming removed 3 bases from V and 15 bases from J; junction bases left unmatched: 11. General study points: No alteration of TCRs above 1 in 1000 frequency was seen with DPC sensitization.

The TCR comes from a female donor in good health. V and J are TRBV28 and TRBJ2-1; the match to TRBD2 covers 10 bases. Here the CDR3 reads CASSFNSGGAPMFF. CDR3 sequence (DNA): TGTGCCAGCAGTTTCAACAGCGGGGGGGCGCCTATGTTCTTC. Full variable domain (remainder filled in from reference TRBV28 and TRBJ2-1): DVKVTQSSRYLVKRTGEKVFLECVQDMDHENMFWYRQDPGLGLRLIYFSYDVKMKEKGDIPEGYSVSREKKERFSLILESASTNQTSMYLCASSFNSGGAPMFFGPGTRLTVL.